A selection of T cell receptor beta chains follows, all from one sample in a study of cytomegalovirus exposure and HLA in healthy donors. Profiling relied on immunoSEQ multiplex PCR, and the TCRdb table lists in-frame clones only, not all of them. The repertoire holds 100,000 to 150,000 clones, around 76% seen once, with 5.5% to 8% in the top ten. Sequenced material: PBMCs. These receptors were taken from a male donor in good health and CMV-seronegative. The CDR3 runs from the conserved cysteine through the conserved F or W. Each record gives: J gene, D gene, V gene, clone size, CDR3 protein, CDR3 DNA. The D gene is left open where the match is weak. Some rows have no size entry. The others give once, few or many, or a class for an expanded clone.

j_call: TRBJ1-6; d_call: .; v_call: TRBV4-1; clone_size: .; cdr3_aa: CASSHLDRQHNSPLHF; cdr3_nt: TGCGCCAGCAGCCACCTAGACCGACAGCATAATTCACCCCTCCACTTT
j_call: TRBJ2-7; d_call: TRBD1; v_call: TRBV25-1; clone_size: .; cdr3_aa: CASRGQAIYEQYF; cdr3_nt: TGTGCCAGCAGGGGACAGGCAATCTACGAGCAGTACTTC
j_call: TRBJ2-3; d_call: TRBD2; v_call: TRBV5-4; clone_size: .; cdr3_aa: CASSLLAGVPDTQYF; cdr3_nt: TGTGCCAGCAGCCTACTAGCGGGGGTCCCAGATACGCAGTATTTT
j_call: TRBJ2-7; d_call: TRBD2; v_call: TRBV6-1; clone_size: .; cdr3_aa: CASSEPKAGGRHEQYF; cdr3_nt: TGTGCCAGCAGTGAACCGAAAGCGGGAGGGCGACACGAGCAGTACTTC
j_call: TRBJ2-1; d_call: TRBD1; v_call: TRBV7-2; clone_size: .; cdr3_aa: CASSLVVLGTGGHEQFF; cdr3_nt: TGTGCCAGCAGCTTAGTAGTGCTGGGGACAGGGGGCCATGAGCAGTTCTTC
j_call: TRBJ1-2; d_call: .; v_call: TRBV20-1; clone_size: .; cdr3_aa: CSATRQGYTF; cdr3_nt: TGCAGTGCTACCAGACAGGGCTACACCTTC
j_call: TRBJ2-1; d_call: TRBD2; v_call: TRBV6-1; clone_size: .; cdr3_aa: CASTPREVTYNEQFF; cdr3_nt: TGTGCCAGCACCCCGCGGGAGGTCACCTACAATGAGCAGTTCTTC
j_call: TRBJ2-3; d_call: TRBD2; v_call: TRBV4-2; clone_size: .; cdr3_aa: CASSPSGRDSTDTQYF; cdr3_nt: TGTGCCAGCAGCCCCAGCGGGAGGGACAGCACAGATACGCAGTATTTT
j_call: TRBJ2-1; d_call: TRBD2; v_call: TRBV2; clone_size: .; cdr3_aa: CASSEPGLAGRDEQFF; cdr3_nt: TGTGCCAGCAGTGAGCCGGGACTAGCGGGAAGGGATGAGCAGTTCTTC
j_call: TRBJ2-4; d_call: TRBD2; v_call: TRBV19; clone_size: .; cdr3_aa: CASSLGGVAKNIQYF; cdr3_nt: TGTGCCAGTAGTCTTGGGGGGGTAGCCAAAAACATTCAGTACTTC
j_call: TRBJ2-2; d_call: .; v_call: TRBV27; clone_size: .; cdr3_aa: CASSSYTGELFF; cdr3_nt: TGTGCCAGCAGTTCGTACACCGGGGAGCTGTTTTTT
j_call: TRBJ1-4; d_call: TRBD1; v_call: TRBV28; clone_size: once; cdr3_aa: CASSFKGAGEKLFF; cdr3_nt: TGTGCCAGCAGTTTCAAGGGGGCAGGCGAAAAACTGTTTTTT
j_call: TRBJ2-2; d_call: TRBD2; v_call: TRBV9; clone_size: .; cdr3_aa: CASSDGTSLAGELFF; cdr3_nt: TGTGCCAGCAGCGACGGGACTAGCTTGGCCGGGGAGCTGTTTTTT
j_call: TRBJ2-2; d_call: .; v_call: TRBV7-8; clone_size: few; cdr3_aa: CASSPNRAPTGELFF; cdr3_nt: TGTGCCAGCAGCCCAAACAGGGCGCCCACCGGGGAGCTGTTTTTT
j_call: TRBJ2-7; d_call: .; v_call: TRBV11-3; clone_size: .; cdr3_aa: CASSLESGQGYEQYF; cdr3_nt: TGTGCCAGCAGCTTAGAATCAGGACAAGGCTACGAGCAGTACTTC
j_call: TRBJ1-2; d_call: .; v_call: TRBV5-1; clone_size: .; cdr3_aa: CASSLLQGGYTF; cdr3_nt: TGCGCCAGCAGCCTCCTACAGGGAGGCTACACCTTC
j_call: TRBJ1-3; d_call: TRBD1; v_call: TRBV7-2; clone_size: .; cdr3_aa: CASSRQGASGNTIYF; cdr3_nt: TGTGCCAGCAGTAGACAGGGGGCGAGTGGAAACACCATATATTTT
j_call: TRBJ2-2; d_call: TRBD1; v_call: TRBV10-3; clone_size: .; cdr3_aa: CAIRTDRPGVGELFF; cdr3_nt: TGTGCCATCAGAACGGACAGGCCCGGAGTCGGGGAGCTGTTTTTT
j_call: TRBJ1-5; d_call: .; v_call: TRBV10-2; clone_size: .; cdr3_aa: CASSEGGFNQPQHF; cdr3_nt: TGCGCCAGCAGTGAGGGAGGCTTCAATCAGCCCCAGCATTTT
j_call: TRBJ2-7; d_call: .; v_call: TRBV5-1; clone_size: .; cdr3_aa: CASSWGLSPGEQYF; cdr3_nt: TGCGCCAGCAGCTGGGGACTTTCCCCCGGCGAGCAGTACTTC
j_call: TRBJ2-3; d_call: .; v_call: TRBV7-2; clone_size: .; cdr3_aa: CASSLGGISTDTQYF; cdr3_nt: TGTGCCAGCAGCTTAGGCGGGATTAGCACAGATACGCAGTATTTT
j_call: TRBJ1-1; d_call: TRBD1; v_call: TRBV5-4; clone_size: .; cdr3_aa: CASSLTGGTEAFF; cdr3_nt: TGTGCCAGCAGCTTGACAGGGGGCACTGAAGCTTTCTTT
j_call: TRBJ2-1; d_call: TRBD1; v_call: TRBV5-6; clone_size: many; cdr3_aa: CAVGTVNSNEQFF; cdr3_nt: TGTGCCGTCGGGACAGTGAATTCCAATGAGCAGTTCTTC
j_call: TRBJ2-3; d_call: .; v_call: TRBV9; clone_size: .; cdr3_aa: CASSVDRGSDTQYF; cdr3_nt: TGTGCCAGCAGCGTAGATCGGGGTTCAGATACGCAGTATTTT
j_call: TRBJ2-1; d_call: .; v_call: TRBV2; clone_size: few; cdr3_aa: CASMESRGSYNEQFF; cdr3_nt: TGTGCCAGCATGGAAAGCAGGGGCTCCTACAATGAGCAGTTCTTC
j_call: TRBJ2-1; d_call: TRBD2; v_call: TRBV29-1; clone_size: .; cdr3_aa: CSVGLAGGYNEQFF; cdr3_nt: TGCAGCGTTGGACTAGCGGGGGGCTACAATGAGCAGTTCTTC